The 18 T cell receptor beta chains below come from one sample, sequenced in a study of cytomegalovirus exposure and HLA in healthy donors. The study ran its PCR with 60 Vbeta and 13 Jbeta primers. The table came from immunoSEQ multiplex PCR; TCRdb's copy has only in-frame clones and leaves some out. The sample is made up of tens of thousands of clones, and the top ten hold roughly 0.74% of it. Sequencing used PBMCs. Receptors were obtained from a young man in good health and CMV-seronegative.

CDR3 sequence: CASGLVLRDRAAEAFF. CDR3 DNA sequence: TGTGCTAGTGGTTTGGTTCTCCGGGACAGGGCGGCTGAAGCTTTCTTT. The chain uses TRBV12-5 and TRBJ1-1; 9 positions match TRBD1. Per germline, CDR1 LGHNT and CDR2 FRNRAP. The CDR3 consists of 16 residues. V was clipped by 0 bases and J by 6 bases; unmatched bases: 8.

The chain uses TRBV9 and TRBJ1-6, with TRBD1 matching 7 bases. After removal of 0 bases from V and 12 bases from J, the junction contained 3 bases not matched to a gene. The CDR3 contains 13 residues. Germline V gene lookup returns CDR1 SGDLS and CDR2 YYNGEE. CDR3 in amino acids: CASSVETGRPLHF. The DNA for the CDR3 is TGTGCCAGCAGCGTAGAGACAGGGCGACCCCTCCACTTT.

J is TRBJ1-1 and V is TRBV6-1; the D gene is possibly TRBD1 (5 bases). Trimming shortened V by 3 bases and J by 2 bases, and 16 bases separated the two germline ends. From germline, CDR1 is MNHNS and CDR2 SASEGT. The CDR3 has 16 residues. The CDR3: CASSELIGGENTEAFF. CDR3 sequence (DNA): TGTGCCAGCAGTGAGCTAATTGGGGGGGAAAACACTGAAGCTTTCTTT.

V usage is TRBV5-6 and J usage is TRBJ1-5; perhaps TRBD1 as D (5 bases). Trimming left V 4 bases short and J 1 base short, with 12 bases between. The CDR3 is 15 amino acids. Germline CDR1 SGHDT, CDR2 YYEEEE. Here the CDR3 reads CASSPRGGSNQPQHF. The CDR3 DNA follows: TGTGCCAGCAGCCCGCGCGGGGGAAGCAATCAGCCCCAGCATTTT.

The chain employs TRBV4-3 and TRBJ1-5, with D unresolved. From germline, CDR1 is LGHNA and CDR2 YSLEER. Trimming took 0 bases from V and 2 from J, leaving 14 bases between them. The CDR3 sequence is 17 residues long. For the CDR3, the DNA is TGCGCCAGCAGCCAAGATGGGCCGGCGTCGGGCAATCAGCCCCAGCATTTT. It yields the protein CASSQDGPASGNQPQHF.

The genes are TRBV6-5 and TRBJ2-7; D might be TRBD2 (6 bases). CDR3 length: 14 residues. V shed 2 bases and J shed 2 bases, with 10 bases lying between them. Germline V CDR1 and CDR2: MNHEY, SVGAGI. CDR3 coding DNA: TGTGCCAGCAGTTACCCCGGGGGTGCCTACGAGCAGTACTTC. Translation: CASSYPGGAYEQYF.

The chain couples TRBV5-1 to TRBJ1-1; D might be TRBD1 (5 bases). The CDR3 covers 13 residues. Germline lookup yields CDR1 SGHRS and CDR2 YFSETQ. The V and J ends lost 4 bases and 5 bases respectively, with 12 bases between them. CDR3 bases: TGCGCCAGCAGCACCGGACATGGTACTGAAGCTTTCTTT. It specifies CASSTGHGTEAFF.

V is TRBV18 and J is TRBJ1-1; tentative D call: TRBD1 (5 bases). From germline, CDR1 is KGHSH and CDR2 LQKENI. This CDR3 region has 16 residues. Trimming cost V 6 bases and J 0 bases, with 17 bases left between them. CDR3: CASSPTSGGMNTEAFF. In DNA, the CDR3 is TGTGCCAGCTCCCCCACCTCGGGGGGGATGAACACTGAAGCTTTCTTT.

The rearrangement joins TRBV9 to TRBJ1-5; D ambiguous. The CDR3 is made up of 13 amino acids. Trimming took off 3 bases at V and 7 bases at J, with 11 bases between the two ends. CDR1 is SGDLS and CDR2 is YYNGEE in the germline V gene. DNA for the CDR3: TGTGCCAGCAGCGCCTCCCCGGGGCAGCCCCAGCATTTT. This codes for CASSASPGQPQHF.

This sequence joins TRBV5-6 and TRBJ1-1; 9 bases align to TRBD1. The CDR3 loop spans 15 amino acids. V shed 0 bases, J shed 2 bases, and the junction held 2 bases outside the gene matches. Germline V gives CDR1 SGHDT, CDR2 YYEEEE. The CDR3 loop is CASSLDRGHNTEAFF. As DNA, the CDR3 is TGTGCCAGCAGCTTGGACAGGGGGCACAACACTGAAGCTTTCTTT.

The chain employs TRBV7-9 and TRBJ1-1; D call uncertain. This CDR3 spans 13 amino acids. V shed 0 bases and J shed 11 bases, with 13 bases lying between them. The germline V gene has CDR1 SEHNR and CDR2 FQNEAQ (reference sequence). DNA of the CDR3: TGTGCCAGCAGCTTAGCTGGGGAGTCAACGGCTTTCTTT. Encoded protein: CASSLAGESTAFF.

This sequence joins TRBV13 and TRBJ2-5; 9 nucleotides match TRBD2. V gave up 0 bases and J gave up 4 bases; unmatched junction bases: 3. The germline V gene has CDR1 PRHDT and CDR2 FYEKMQ (reference sequence). The CDR3 is made up of 15 amino acids. The CDR3 protein is CASSLGRGGGETQYF. CDR3 bases: TGTGCCAGCAGCTTAGGGCGGGGGGGCGGAGAGACCCAGTACTTC.

V gene TRBV16 combines with J gene TRBJ2-7, with 11 bases lining up with TRBD2. Germline CDR1 and CDR2: KGHSY and FQNENV. V lost 2 bases, J lost 6 bases, and 9 bases stayed unmatched. The CDR3 is made up of 16 amino acids. CDR3 in DNA: TGTGCCAGCAGCCAAACCTTAGCGGGAGGGCCCGGCGAGCAGTACTTC. Translated: CASSQTLAGGPGEQYF.

The CDR3 sequence: CASSIPGQIYGYTF. The CDR3 region has the DNA TGTGCCAGTAGTATCCCCGGACAGATCTATGGCTACACCTTC. The chain couples TRBV19 to TRBJ1-2; perhaps TRBD1 as D (6 bases). V shed 3 bases and J shed 4 bases, with 12 bases lying between them. Germline values: CDR1 LNHDA, CDR2 SQIVND (reference sequence). CDR3 length: 14 amino acids. Filled out from reference TRBV19 and TRBJ1-2, the complete variable domain reads DGGITQSPKYLFRKEGQNVTLSCEQNLNHDAMYWYRQDPGQGLRLIYYSQIVNDFQKGDIAEGYSVSREKKESFPLTVTSAQKNPTAFYLCASSIPGQIYGYTFGSGTRLTVV.

The chain uses TRBV19 and TRBJ2-2; D ambiguous. V dropped 3 bases and J dropped 6 bases, with 14 bases sitting between them. Germline CDR1 is LNHDA and CDR2 is SQIVND (reference sequence). This CDR3 comprises 15 residues. The CDR3 sequence is CASSIITRTAGELFF. The CDR3 nucleotides read TGTGCCAGTAGTATCATCACGAGAACCGCCGGGGAGCTGTTTTTT.

V usage is TRBV27 and J usage is TRBJ2-7, with 8 bases fitting TRBD2. V was clipped by 5 bases and J by 3 bases; unmatched bases: 15. The CDR3 totals 17 residues. Germline CDR1 is MNHEY and CDR2 is SMNVEV (reference sequence). The CDR3 nucleotides read TGTGCCAGCAGTCCTGGGGTTCCGCTAGCGGGCCGCTACGAGCAGTACTTC. It translates to CASSPGVPLAGRYEQYF.

The chain joins TRBV18 to TRBJ2-3, with no clear D. The CDR3 runs 16 residues. The V gene's germline CDR1 is KGHSH and CDR2 LQKENI. The V gene lost 0 bases and the J gene lost 2 bases, with 12 bases spanning the gap. The CDR3 loop is CASSPPASLATDTQYF. For the CDR3, the DNA is TGTGCCAGCTCACCACCGGCCTCGTTGGCCACAGATACGCAGTATTTT.

This rearrangement joins TRBV5-1 to TRBJ1-1, with 9 positions matching TRBD1. Per the germline V gene, CDR1 is SGHRS and CDR2 is YFSETQ. V was clipped by 0 bases and J by 11 bases; unmatched bases: 8. The CDR3 is 14 amino acids. The CDR3 region is CASSLVDRTGVAFF. As DNA, the CDR3 is TGCGCCAGCAGCTTGGTCGATAGGACAGGGGTGGCTTTCTTT. Supplemented by reference TRBV5-1 and TRBJ1-1, the full variable domain reads KAGVTQTPRYLIKTRGQQVTLSCSPISGHRSVSWYQQTPGQGLQFLFEYFSETQRNKGNFPGRFSGRQFSNSRSEMNVSTLELGDSALYLCASSLVDRTGVAFFGQGTRLTVV.